These 28 T cell receptor beta chains share one sample of origin, sequenced in a study of T cells in Graves' hyperthyroidism and ophthalmopathy (dated by TCRdb to about 2019). The library was prepared using multiplex PCR. This sample was sequenced with an Illumina HiSeq 2000. The TCR beta CDR3 regions were amplified from the RNA transcripts. A first-round RT-PCR of the TCR CDR3 used the HTBI primer set with the Qiagen OneStep RT-PCR kit. TCRdb applied fastp at Q25 and MiXCR to the public reads, then kept only in-frame beta chains. CDR3 protein sequences are deduplicated, and each keeps its most common genes and DNA. Here the sample has around 520,000 distinct CDR3 sequences; 12% to 15% occur a single time. Of the sample, around 13% falls within the top ten clones. Sequenced input: blood. The receptor source for this set is a woman aged 40 to 50 with Graves' hyperthyroidism.

This clonotype has just one count. The chain carries TRBV30 and TRBJ2-2; 8 bases agree with TRBD1. The V segment lost 3 bases and the J segment 5 bases; nucleotides outside the gene matches: 8. The CDR3 consists of 15 residues. CDR1 and CDR2 (germline): GTSNPN, SVGIG (reference sequence). CDR3 region: CAWSLRGRGTGELFF. CDR3 in DNA: TGTGCCTGGAGCCTCAGGGGGCGAGGGACCGGGGAGCTGTTTTTT. The whole variable domain, filled in from reference TRBV30 and TRBJ2-2, reads SQTIHQWPATLVQPVGSPLSLECTVEGTSNPNLYWYRQAAGRGLQLLFYSVGIGQISSEVPQNLSASRPQDRQFILSSKKLLLSDSGFYLCAWSLRGRGTGELFFGEGSRLTVL.

This clonotype occurred many times. This rearrangement joins TRBV20-1 to TRBJ2-5; TRBD2 aligns across 10 bases. The V gene end was trimmed by 0 bases and the J gene end by 4 bases; junction bases not matched to a gene: 8. The CDR3 extends over 16 amino acids. CDR1 and CDR2 (germline): DFQATT, SNEGSKA (reference sequence). Written as DNA, the CDR3 is TGCAGTGCTAGAGATTTGGTTAGCGGGAGGAGAGAGACCCAGTACTTC. This encodes CSARDLVSGRRETQYF.

This sequence joins TRBV19 and TRBJ1-2; D unclear. Looked up from germline, CDR1 is LNHDA and CDR2 is SQIVND (reference sequence). There are 14 residues in the CDR3. With 3 bases removed from V and 10 bases from J, the gap between germline ends came to 18 bases. Written as DNA, the CDR3 is TGTGCCAGTAGTATCACCGGACCAGCCTCTCACTACACCTTC. Its protein product is CASSITGPASHYTF. Combining the CDR3 with reference TRBV19 and TRBJ1-2 gives the whole variable domain DGGITQSPKYLFRKEGQNVTLSCEQNLNHDAMYWYRQDPGQGLRLIYYSQIVNDFQKGDIAEGYSVSREKKESFPLTVTSAQKNPTAFYLCASSITGPASHYTFGSGTRLTVV.

This clonotype was counted at least ten times. Here the CDR3 reads CASSLGLAGRQETQYF. The CDR3 DNA sequence: TGTGCCAGCAGCTTGGGTCTAGCGGGACGGCAAGAGACCCAGTACTTC. The chain couples TRBV7-3 to TRBJ2-5; the match to TRBD2 covers 9 bases. Looked up from germline, CDR1 is SGHTA and CDR2 is FQGTGA. The CDR3 has 16 residues. After removal of 3 bases from V and 2 bases from J, the junction contained 7 bases not matched to a gene.

This clonotype came up a few times. The chain employs TRBV20-1 and TRBJ2-1; 7 nucleotides agree with TRBD2. This CDR3 region has 16 residues. After removal of 5 bases from V and 3 bases from J, the junction contained 13 bases not matched to a gene. Looked up from germline, CDR1 is DFQATT and CDR2 is SNEGSKA (reference sequence). CDR3 coding DNA: TGCAGTGCTGCCAACCCACTAGCGCAGGGCTACAATGAGCAGTTCTTC. Its translation: CSAANPLAQGYNEQFF.

Ten or more counts support this clonotype. The chain carries TRBV29-1 and TRBJ2-1, with D hard to call. The ends were cut back, 6 bases at V and 3 bases at J, with 18 bases in the middle. This CDR3 has 15 residues. Germline V lookup: CDR1 SQVTM, CDR2 ANQGSEA. The chain's CDR3 is CSVTQQGTGYNEQFF. CDR3 DNA sequence: TGCAGCGTCACCCAACAAGGCACCGGCTACAATGAGCAGTTCTTC.

This clonotype has a count of ten or more. V usage is TRBV7-2 and J usage is TRBJ2-7, with TRBD1 identical over 7 bases. This CDR3 has 15 amino acids. Germline CDR1 is SGHTA and CDR2 is FQGNSA. V was pared by 5 bases and J by 0 bases, with 7 bases of the junction left unmatched. The CDR3 protein is CASSPTGDSSYEQYF. Written as DNA, the CDR3 is TGTGCCAGCAGCCCCACAGGGGATAGCTCCTACGAGCAGTACTTC.

This clonotype was observed a handful of times. The chain recombines TRBV20-1 with TRBJ1-2; TRBD1 might be the D (6 bases). Deletions cut 3 bases from V and 8 bases from J, with 16 bases between. Germline-derived CDR1 and CDR2 are DFQATT and SNEGSKA (reference sequence). The CDR3 length is 13 residues. The CDR3 protein is CSASRQGIGGYTF. DNA of the CDR3: TGCAGTGCTAGTCGTCAGGGGATCGGAGGCTACACCTTC.

This clonotype was seen only a few times. The chain carries TRBV7-9 and TRBJ1-5; D unclear. V was cut by 8 bases and J by 0 bases, with 5 bases left in between. The CDR3 contains 12 residues. Germline CDR1 and CDR2: SEHNR and FQNEAQ (reference sequence). The CDR3 loop reads CASGDSNQPQHF. DNA for the CDR3: TGTGCCAGCGGTGATAGCAATCAGCCCCAGCATTTT.

This clonotype was picked up many times. J is TRBJ2-3 and V is TRBV27; 11 bases fit TRBD1. V gave up 4 bases and J gave up 6 bases; unmatched junction bases: 3. The CDR3 has 14 residues. CDR1 is MNHEY and CDR2 is SMNVEV in the germline V gene (reference sequence). The CDR3 here is CASSSWTGGDTQYF. The CDR3 DNA reads TGTGCCAGCAGTTCCTGGACAGGGGGCGATACGCAGTATTTT.

This clonotype was detected ten times or more. The chain couples TRBV20-1 to TRBJ1-1; D uncertain. CDR1 is DFQATT and CDR2 is SNEGSKA in the germline V gene (reference sequence). V was shortened by 0 bases and J by 1 base, with 6 bases between the two germline ends. The CDR3 consists of 13 residues. The CDR3 DNA follows: TGCAGTGCTAGAGAGAATCGGAACACTGAAGCTTTCTTT. Protein sequence: CSARENRNTEAFF.

A few counts support this clonotype. The chain is built from TRBV28 and TRBJ2-7; D is uncertain. The ends were cut back, 4 bases at V and 6 bases at J, with 19 bases in the middle. The germline CDR1 and CDR2 sequences are MDHEN and SYDVKM. The CDR3 totals 15 residues. The CDR3 DNA follows: TGTGCCAGCAGTTACATGGGTTATGGAACTACCGAGCAGTACTTC. It translates to CASSYMGYGTTEQYF.

In its sample, this clonotype was seen many times. The chain carries TRBV11-2 and TRBJ2-1; D unclear. Looked up from germline, CDR1 is SGHAT and CDR2 is FQNNGV. The CDR3 has 13 amino acids. Trimming removed 1 base from V and 7 bases from J, with 8 bases in between. The CDR3 nucleotides read TGTGCCAGCAGCTTAGTTGGGGTGAATGAGCAGTTCTTC. Its translation is CASSLVGVNEQFF.

The genes are TRBV7-9 and TRBJ1-3, with D possibly being TRBD1 (6 bases). This CDR3 spans 14 amino acids. From germline, CDR1 is SEHNR and CDR2 FQNEAQ (reference sequence). V lost 5 bases and J lost 2, with 10 bases in between. The CDR3 coding sequence is TGTGCCAGCAGCGACAGGATTCCTGGAAACACCATATATTTT. This encodes CASSDRIPGNTIYF.

This clonotype was detected a few times. The chain carries TRBV6-1 and TRBJ1-6; D is unresolved. V lost 8 bases, J lost 13 bases, and 15 bases lay in between. CDR3 length: 12 amino acids. Germline CDR1 MNHNS, CDR2 SASEGT. The CDR3 sequence is CASGGRESPLHF. In DNA form, the CDR3 reads TGTGCCAGCGGCGGGAGGGAATCTCCCCTCCACTTT.

This clonotype was counted at least ten times. The chain joins TRBV6-1 to TRBJ2-7; 11 nucleotides match TRBD1. This CDR3 region has 13 residues. After removal of 5 bases from V and 6 bases from J, the junction contained 3 bases not matched to a gene. Germline CDR1 MNHNS, CDR2 SASEGT. Here the CDR3 DNA reads TGTGCCAGCAGTCCGGGACAGGGGGTCGAGCAGTACTTC. This translates into CASSPGQGVEQYF.

The chain combines TRBV30 with TRBJ2-5; D is perhaps TRBD1 or TRBD2 (5 bases each). V was pared by 2 bases and J by 2 bases, with 9 bases between. Germline CDR1 GTSNPN, CDR2 SVGIG (reference sequence). The CDR3 covers 13 residues. The CDR3 coding sequence is TGTGCCTGGAGTAATGAGGGGCAAGAGACCCAGTACTTC. Translated, it gives CAWSNEGQETQYF.

This clonotype was counted at least ten times. The CDR3 bases are TGCAGTGTGCAGAGGAACAGATACAACACAGATACGCAGTATTTT. This gives the protein CSVQRNRYNTDTQYF. The genes are TRBV20-1 and TRBJ2-3, with D uncertain. Germline V lookup: CDR1 DFQATT, CDR2 SNEGSKA (reference sequence). This CDR3 has 15 amino acids. Trimming took 7 bases from V and 2 from J, leaving 19 bases between them.

The rearrangement links TRBV7-8 to TRBJ2-1; 10 bases are a match to TRBD2. The V gene end was trimmed by 5 bases and the J gene end by 9 bases; junction bases not matched to a gene: 13. From germline, CDR1 is SGHVS and CDR2 FQNEAQ. The CDR3 sequence is 16 residues long. The DNA of the CDR3 is TGTGCCAGCAGCCGTTATCTAGCGGGAGTTCTTCTTGAGCAGTTCTTC. Its protein is CASSRYLAGVLLEQFF. The complete variable domain, with remaining parts taken from reference TRBV7-8 and TRBJ2-1, reads GAGVSQSPRYKVAKRGQDVALRCDPISGHVSLFWYQQALGQGPEFLTYFQNEAQLDKSGLPSDRFFAERPEGSVSTLKIQRTQQEDSAVYLCASSRYLAGVLLEQFFGPGTRLTVL.

The chain recombines TRBV28 with TRBJ2-7; 10 bases line up with TRBD1. Germline CDR1 and CDR2: MDHEN and SYDVKM. After removal of 5 bases from V and 4 bases from J, the junction contained 8 bases not matched to a gene. The CDR3 is 15 amino acids. The CDR3 DNA reads TGTGCCAGCAGTCCCCTGGACAGGGGGAATTACGAGCAGTACTTC. Translating gives CASSPLDRGNYEQYF.

This clonotype has more than one count but fewer than ten. This rearrangement joins TRBV7-6 to TRBJ2-7; possible D gene TRBD1, 5 bases. Germline loops: CDR1 SGHVS, CDR2 FNYEAQ. The CDR3 runs to 13 residues. Trimming stripped 2 bases from V and 7 bases from J, with 12 bases between. The chain's CDR3 is CASSLLSGNEQYF. The CDR3 DNA is TGTGCCAGCAGCTTATTGTCAGGGAATGAGCAGTACTTC.

At least ten counts were recorded for this clonotype. This rearrangement joins TRBV6-1 to TRBJ2-5; 14 bases fit TRBD2. J was trimmed by 2 bases and V by 4 bases; bases with no gene match: 12. Germline V gene lookup returns CDR1 MNHNS and CDR2 SASEGT. CDR3 length: 19 residues. The CDR3 DNA follows: TGTGCCAGCAGTGTACAGGGACTAGCGGGAGCGATTGGTCAAGAGACCCAGTACTTC. Residues: CASSVQGLAGAIGQETQYF.

This clonotype showed up many times. The CDR3 DNA follows: TGTGCCTGGAGTAGGAGGACTAGCGGTAGCAGGGAGACCCAGTACTTC. It yields the protein CAWSRRTSGSRETQYF. This chain connects TRBV30 to TRBJ2-5; 10 nucleotides match TRBD2. Germline V lookup: CDR1 GTSNPN, CDR2 SVGIG (reference sequence). The V gene end was trimmed by 2 bases and the J gene end by 5 bases; junction bases not matched to a gene: 11. CDR3 length equals 16 residues. Drawing the rest from reference TRBV30 and TRBJ2-5, the complete variable domain is SQTIHQWPATLVQPVGSPLSLECTVEGTSNPNLYWYRQAAGRGLQLLFYSVGIGQISSEVPQNLSASRPQDRQFILSSKKLLLSDSGFYLCAWSRRTSGSRETQYFGPGTRLLVL.

At least ten counts were recorded for this clonotype. The chain uses TRBV11-2 and TRBJ1-1; tentative D call: TRBD1 (6 bases). Germline CDR1 reads SGHAT; CDR2 reads FQNNGV. This CDR3 spans 13 amino acids. The ends were cut back, 1 base at V and 10 bases at J, with 13 bases in the middle. In nucleotides, the CDR3 is TGTGCCAGCAGCTTAGCCGAGGGGGTGATAGCTTTCTTT. Translated, it gives CASSLAEGVIAFF.

This clonotype has a count of ten or more. The rearrangement links TRBV2 to TRBJ2-7; 11 bases match TRBD1. CDR1 and CDR2 from the germline V gene are SNHLY and FYNNEI. The CDR3 has 13 amino acids. V was pared by 6 bases and J by 6 bases, with 4 bases of the junction left unmatched. CDR3 amino acids: CASRGQGEGEQYF. DNA of the CDR3: TGTGCCAGCAGGGGACAGGGGGAAGGCGAGCAGTACTTC.

Concerning this clonotype itself: A read error is possible here, since a much larger clone lies one base away. The V gene is TRBV12-3 or TRBV12-4, the J gene TRBJ2-1; 10 bases line up with TRBD2. This CDR3 region has 15 residues. V was pared by 7 bases and J by 8 bases, with 11 bases of the junction left unmatched. CDR3 in amino acids: CASTRSGRAGDEQFF. CDR3 coding DNA: TGTGCCAGCACCCGAAGCGGGAGGGCAGGCGATGAGCAGTTCTTC.

This clonotype was seen at least ten times. The chain is built from TRBV28 and TRBJ2-7; 15 bases are a match to TRBD2. The germline V gene encodes CDR1 MDHEN and CDR2 SYDVKM. With 3 bases clipped from V and 2 bases from J, the junction kept 2 bases outside the gene matches. The CDR3 length is 16 residues. CDR3 nucleotide sequence: TGTGCCAGCAGTTTGGGACTAGCGGGAGGCCCCTACGAGCAGTACTTC. Protein product: CASSLGLAGGPYEQYF. Full variable domain (remainder filled in from reference TRBV28 and TRBJ2-7): DVKVTQSSRYLVKRTGEKVFLECVQDMDHENMFWYRQDPGLGLRLIYFSYDVKMKEKGDIPEGYSVSREKKERFSLILESASTNQTSMYLCASSLGLAGGPYEQYFGPGTRLTVT.

In this sample, this clonotype turned up many times. CDR3: CSASRPGQKDTQYF. The DNA for the CDR3 is TGCAGTGCTAGTCGCCCGGGGCAGAAGGATACGCAGTATTTT. The chain is built from TRBV20-1 and TRBJ2-3; D is tentatively TRBD1 or TRBD2 (5 bases each). This CDR3 region has 14 residues. The germline V and J ends were trimmed by 3 bases and 6 bases, with 16 bases remaining between them. Germline V gene lookup returns CDR1 DFQATT and CDR2 SNEGSKA (reference sequence).